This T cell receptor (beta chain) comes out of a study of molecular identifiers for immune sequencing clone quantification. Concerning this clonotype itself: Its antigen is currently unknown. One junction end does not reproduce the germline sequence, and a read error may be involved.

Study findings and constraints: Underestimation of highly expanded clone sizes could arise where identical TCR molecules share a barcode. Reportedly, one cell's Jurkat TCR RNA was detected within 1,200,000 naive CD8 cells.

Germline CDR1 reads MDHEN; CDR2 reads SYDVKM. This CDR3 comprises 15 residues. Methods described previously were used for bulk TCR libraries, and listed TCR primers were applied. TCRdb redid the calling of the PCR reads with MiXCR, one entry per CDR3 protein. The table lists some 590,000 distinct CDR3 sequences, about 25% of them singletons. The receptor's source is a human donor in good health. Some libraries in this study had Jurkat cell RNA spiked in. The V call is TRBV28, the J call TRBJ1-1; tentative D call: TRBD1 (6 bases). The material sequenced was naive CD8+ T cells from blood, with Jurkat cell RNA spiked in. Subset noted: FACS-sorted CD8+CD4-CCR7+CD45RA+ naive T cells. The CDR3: CASSLEERGNAEAFF. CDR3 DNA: TGTGCCAGCAGTCTTGAGGAAAGGGGGAACGCTGAAGCTTTCTTT.